A single sample gave rise to the 24 T cell receptor beta chains below, sequenced in a study of blood T cell repertoires in COVID-19. TCRdb keeps only in-frame clones here, not all; method: immunoSEQ multiplex PCR. The sample has about 200,000 clones, roughly 90% seen once. Sequences were obtained from peripheral blood. The receptors shown here come from a man in his forties with active or convalescent COVID-19.

The CDR3 is CASSPVGGNYGYTF. CDR3 bases: TGTGCCAGCAGCCCGGTCGGCGGTAACTATGGCTACACCTTC. The genes are TRBV5-6 and TRBJ1-2; D remains unclear. The germline V and J ends were trimmed by 4 bases and 1 base, with 11 bases remaining between them. The germline V gene has CDR1 SGHDT and CDR2 YYEEEE. CDR3 length: 14 amino acids.

The genes are TRBV5-4 and TRBJ1-2, with TRBD1 matching 8 bases. V was pared by 4 bases and J by 1 base, with 3 bases of the junction left unmatched. The CDR3 spans 14 residues. Germline V lookup: CDR1 SGHNT, CDR2 YYREEE (reference sequence). The CDR3 DNA reads TGTGCCAGCAGCCTTGACAGGGGTAACTATGGCTACACCTTC. Translation gives CASSLDRGNYGYTF.

The chain combines TRBV5-1 with TRBJ2-3; 7 bases align to TRBD1. V was pared by 2 bases and J by 2 bases, with 14 bases of the junction left unmatched. The CDR3 contains 18 residues. In germline, CDR1 is SGHRS, CDR2 YFSETQ. The CDR3 nucleotides are TGCGCCAGCAGCTTTCGACCGGGGAGAGGGGGCGCCACAGATACGCAGTATTTT. Translating it yields CASSFRPGRGGATDTQYF.

The chain couples TRBV7-9 to TRBJ2-3; no definite D call. The CDR3 covers 12 residues. Germline-derived CDR1 and CDR2 are SEHNR and FQNEAQ (reference sequence). With 5 bases removed from V and 6 bases from J, the gap between germline ends came to 9 bases. CDR3 nucleotide sequence: TGTGCCAGCAGCGCCCCCCGGGATACGCAGTATTTT. The encoded protein is CASSAPRDTQYF.

The chain has TRBV7-9 and TRBJ2-1, with 7 bases aligning to TRBD2. CDR1 and CDR2 (germline): SEHNR, FQNEAQ (reference sequence). The CDR3 loop spans 15 amino acids. Germline trimming cut 5 bases from V and 0 bases from J; bases unmatched to any gene: 4. The CDR3 coding sequence is TGTGCCAGCAGCCCCGGGACTAACTCCTACAATGAGCAGTTCTTC. It translates to CASSPGTNSYNEQFF.

The chain recombines TRBV5-1 with TRBJ2-7, with 16 bases fitting TRBD2. Germline lookup yields CDR1 SGHRS and CDR2 YFSETQ. This CDR3 is built from 19 residues. J lost 4 bases, V lost 1 base, and 11 bases had no gene match. The CDR3 is CASSLLGTSGRAVSYEQYF. CDR3 nucleotides: TGCGCCAGCAGCTTGCTGGGGACTAGCGGGAGGGCAGTTAGTTACGAGCAGTACTTC.

In this sample, this clone turned up once. The gene calls are TRBV5-1 and TRBJ2-2; 10 bases line up with TRBD1. This CDR3 has 16 amino acids. V gave up 0 bases and J gave up 7 bases; unmatched junction bases: 6. Looked up from germline, CDR1 is SGHRS and CDR2 is YFSETQ. This CDR3 reads CASSLEGQGKGGELFF. The CDR3 coding sequence is TGCGCCAGCAGCTTGGAGGGACAGGGGAAAGGCGGGGAGCTGTTTTTT.

The chain recombines TRBV7-9 with TRBJ1-1; 10 bases map to TRBD1. The V segment lost 4 bases and the J segment 7 bases; nucleotides outside the gene matches: 15. The CDR3 extends over 17 amino acids. Germline CDR1 SEHNR, CDR2 FQNEAQ (reference sequence). The DNA for the CDR3 is TGTGCCAGCAGCTCCACCCGCTGGGGACAGGGGCCTAATGAAGCTTTCTTT. It specifies CASSSTRWGQGPNEAFF.

The chain uses TRBV9 and TRBJ1-5; TRBD1 might be the D (6 bases). CDR1 is SGDLS, CDR2 YYNGEE, per germline. This CDR3 is built from 14 residues. The V and J ends lost 0 bases and 7 bases respectively, with 11 bases between them. CDR3 region: CASSVGGGWQPQHF. CDR3 DNA sequence: TGTGCCAGCAGCGTAGGGGGGGGCTGGCAGCCCCAGCATTTT.

The CDR3 region has the DNA TGTGCCAGCTCCCTCGGACAGCCGAAGAACACTGAAGCTTTCTTT. It specifies CASSLGQPKNTEAFF. The chain combines TRBV18 with TRBJ1-1; possibly TRBD1 for D (6 bases). This CDR3 region has 15 residues. CDR1 is KGHSH, CDR2 LQKENI, per germline. Trimming pared 6 bases from V and 1 base from J, leaving 15 bases between.

The chain combines TRBV28 with TRBJ2-1; 10 bases line up with TRBD2. Germline-derived CDR1 and CDR2 are MDHEN and SYDVKM. Unmatched junction bases numbered 7, after V lost 7 bases and J lost 7 bases. The CDR3 is 14 residues long. CDR3 amino acids: CASISPGLANEQFF. CDR3 DNA sequence: TGTGCCAGCATATCTCCGGGACTAGCGAATGAGCAGTTCTTC.

This chain uses TRBV4-2 with TRBJ2-7; D perhaps matches TRBD1 (7 bases). There are 16 residues in the CDR3. Germline-derived CDR1 and CDR2 are LGHNA and YNFKEQ. Deletions cut 1 base from V and 6 bases from J, with 19 bases between. CDR3 sequence reads: CASSQVTGDSDVEQYF. As DNA, the CDR3 is TGTGCCAGCAGCCAAGTTACAGGGGACTCTGATGTCGAGCAGTACTTC.

V gene TRBV5-1 combines with J gene TRBJ2-7; TRBD2 is a possible D gene (7 bases). This CDR3 has 15 residues. Trimming pared 4 bases from V and 5 bases from J, leaving 19 bases between. Germline CDR1 is SGHRS and CDR2 is YFSETQ. DNA of the CDR3: TGCGCCAGCAGCCCCGGGGTGGCGGGGGCCCACGAGCAGTACTTC. It codes for CASSPGVAGAHEQYF.

The chain employs TRBV19 and TRBJ2-7; tentative D call: TRBD2 (6 bases). Trimming removed 7 bases at V and 0 bases at J, with 16 bases between. Germline V CDR1 and CDR2: LNHDA, SQIVND (reference sequence). There are 15 residues in the CDR3. CDR3 in DNA: TGTGCCAGTACCGCGGGGCCAGGACTCTCCTACGAGCAGTACTTC. Translation: CASTAGPGLSYEQYF. The variable domain in full, completed from reference TRBV19 and TRBJ2-7, reads DGGITQSPKYLFRKEGQNVTLSCEQNLNHDAMYWYRQDPGQGLRLIYYSQIVNDFQKGDIAEGYSVSREKKESFPLTVTSAQKNPTAFYLCASTAGPGLSYEQYFGPGTRLTVT.

In DNA form, the CDR3 reads TGCGCCAGCAGCCAAGTAGCGGATCTATACAATGAGCAGTTCTTC. This codes for CASSQVADLYNEQFF. The chain uses TRBV4-1 and TRBJ2-1, with D perhaps matching TRBD2 (6 bases). V gave up 1 base and J gave up 4 bases, with 11 bases separating them. From germline, CDR1 is MGHRA and CDR2 YSYEKL. This CDR3 comprises 15 residues.

J is TRBJ1-1 and V is TRBV4-1; 8 bases match TRBD1. The CDR3 contains 13 residues. The V gene's germline CDR1 is MGHRA and CDR2 YSYEKL. Trimming at V came to 4 bases and at J to 10 bases, leaving 8 bases not matched to a gene. As DNA, the CDR3 is TGCGCCAGCAGCCTAAATCCGACAGGGGTAGCTTTCTTT. This encodes CASSLNPTGVAFF.

The chain joins TRBV19 to TRBJ1-5; TRBD1 matches at 12 bases. Per germline, CDR1 LNHDA and CDR2 SQIVND (reference sequence). This CDR3 has 19 amino acids. Trimming at V came to 6 bases and at J to 2 bases, leaving 14 bases not matched to a gene. CDR3 in amino acids: CASSQSGTGGFSGNQPQHF. CDR3 DNA: TGTGCCAGTAGCCAGTCCGGGACAGGGGGCTTTAGCGGCAATCAGCCCCAGCATTTT.

The gene calls are TRBV28 and TRBJ1-1; weak D call: TRBD1 (6 bases). The V and J ends lost 6 bases and 4 bases respectively, with 18 bases between them. The CDR3 contains 15 residues. CDR1 and CDR2 (germline): MDHEN, SYDVKM. CDR3: CASSRQTGFSTEAFF. The CDR3 bases are TGTGCCAGCAGCCGACAAACAGGGTTTAGCACTGAAGCTTTCTTT. Together with reference TRBV28 and TRBJ1-1, the CDR3 gives the full variable domain: DVKVTQSSRYLVKRTGEKVFLECVQDMDHENMFWYRQDPGLGLRLIYFSYDVKMKEKGDIPEGYSVSREKKERFSLILESASTNQTSMYLCASSRQTGFSTEAFFGQGTRLTVV.

This chain connects TRBV11-3 to TRBJ2-1; the match to TRBD1 covers 9 bases. The CDR3 sequence is 15 residues long. V was pared by 0 bases and J by 10 bases, with 7 bases of the junction left unmatched. Germline CDR1 is SGHNT and CDR2 is YENEEA. CDR3 DNA sequence: TGTGCCAGCAGCTTAGAAGGGACAGGGAATGGAGAGCAGTTCTTC. This sequence encodes CASSLEGTGNGEQFF.

The chain is built from TRBV11-2 and TRBJ2-5; 9 bases match TRBD1. Germline V gives CDR1 SGHAT, CDR2 FQNNGV. This CDR3 is built from 16 residues. Trimming removed 3 bases from V and 4 bases from J; junction bases left unmatched: 9. CDR3 loop: CASSLLAGTGIETQYF. The CDR3 coding sequence is TGTGCCAGCAGCTTGCTTGCCGGGACAGGGATAGAGACCCAGTACTTC. Variable domain in full (rest from reference TRBV11-2 and TRBJ2-5): EAGVAQSPRYKIIEKRQSVAFWCNPISGHATLYWYQQILGQGPKLLIQFQNNGVVDDSQLPKDRFSAERLKGVDSTLKIQPAKLEDSAVYLCASSLLAGTGIETQYFGPGTRLLVL.

The chain carries TRBV5-1 and TRBJ1-6; 7 bases line up with TRBD1. The CDR3 consists of 16 residues. Germline CDR1 and CDR2: SGHRS and YFSETQ. V shed 1 base and J 7 bases; nucleotides not matched to a gene: 8. CDR3 nucleotides: TGCGCCAGCAGCTTGATTAGGGAACAGGGGAATTCACCCCTCCACTTT. Translating it yields CASSLIREQGNSPLHF.

The chain carries TRBV29-1 and TRBJ2-1; D gene ambiguous. The CDR3 loop spans 11 amino acids. Germline CDR1 SQVTM, CDR2 ANQGSEA. The V and J ends lost 4 bases and 6 bases respectively, with 7 bases between them. This CDR3 reads CSVARPNEQFF. The CDR3 bases are TGCAGCGTTGCCCGTCCCAATGAGCAGTTCTTC.

In its sample, this clone was seen a few times. V and J are TRBV7-6 and TRBJ2-2, with 8 bases identical to TRBD1. Germline CDR1 is SGHVS and CDR2 is FNYEAQ. With V trimmed by 5 bases and J by 2 bases, 4 bases remained unmatched. The CDR3 length is 15 residues. The CDR3 loop reads CASSPTGVNTGELFF. CDR3 in DNA: TGTGCCAGCAGCCCGACAGGGGTTAACACCGGGGAGCTGTTTTTT. The entire variable domain, with the rest obtained from reference TRBV7-6 and TRBJ2-2, is as follows: GAGVSQSPRYKVTKRGQDVALRCDPISGHVSLYWYRQALGQGPEFLTYFNYEAQQDKSGLPNDRFSAERPEGSISTLTIQRTEQRDSAMYRCASSPTGVNTGELFFGEGSRLTVL.

The CDR3 nucleotides read TGCGCCAGCAGCCAGAAGACAGGGGGTAACTATGGCTACACCTTC. Protein: CASSQKTGGNYGYTF. This chain joins TRBV4-1 and TRBJ1-2; 9 positions match TRBD1. Germline loops: CDR1 MGHRA, CDR2 YSYEKL. J lost 1 base, V lost 3 bases, and 3 bases had no gene match. The CDR3 is 15 residues long.